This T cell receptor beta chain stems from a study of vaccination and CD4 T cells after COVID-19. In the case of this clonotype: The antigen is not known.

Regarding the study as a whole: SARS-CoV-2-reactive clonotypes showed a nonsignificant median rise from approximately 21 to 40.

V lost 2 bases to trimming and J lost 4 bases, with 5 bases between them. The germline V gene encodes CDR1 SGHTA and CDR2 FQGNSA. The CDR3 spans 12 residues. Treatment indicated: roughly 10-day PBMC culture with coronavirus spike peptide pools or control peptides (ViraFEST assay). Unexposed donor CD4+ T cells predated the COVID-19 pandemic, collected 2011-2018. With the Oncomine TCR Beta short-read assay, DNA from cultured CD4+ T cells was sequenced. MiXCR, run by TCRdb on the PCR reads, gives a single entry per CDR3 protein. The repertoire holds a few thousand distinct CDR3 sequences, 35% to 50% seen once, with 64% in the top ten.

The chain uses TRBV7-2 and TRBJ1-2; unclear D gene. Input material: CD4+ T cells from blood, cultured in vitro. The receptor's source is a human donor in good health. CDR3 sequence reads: CASSLRAYGYTF. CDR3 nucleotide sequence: TGTGCCAGCAGCTTACGGGCCTATGGCTACACCTTC.